A single sample is the source of the 10 T cell receptor beta chains below, sequenced in a study of CD8 T cells in Susac syndrome. The RNA, roughly 0.45 to 1 ug, was put through reverse transcription using random hexamers. TCRdb called the immunoSEQ multiplex PCR reads again in MiXCR, with one record for every CDR3 protein. Among some 190,000 distinct CDR3 sequences listed, 90% to 95% were seen once. Sequencing was carried out using CD4+ T cells from PBMCs. These receptors all come from a human donor in good health.

The chain combines TRBV3-1 with TRBJ2-3; D gene ambiguous. The germline V gene encodes CDR1 LGHDT and CDR2 YNNKEL (reference sequence). Trimming took off 0 bases at V and 6 bases at J, with 13 bases between the two ends. The CDR3 is 15 amino acids. CDR3 in DNA: TGTGCCAGCAGCCAAGACTCACTGGAAGGGGATACGCAGTATTTT. Its translation: CASSQDSLEGDTQYF.

The genes are TRBV20-1 and TRBJ2-5; D possibly corresponds to TRBD1 (5 bases). Germline V gene data show CDR1 as DFQATT and CDR2 as SNEGSKA (reference sequence). The CDR3 totals 13 residues. The V and J ends lost 3 bases and 9 bases respectively, with 17 bases between them. CDR3 amino acids: CSARVSGITAQYF. The CDR3 bases are TGCAGTGCTAGGGTGTCAGGGATTACGGCCCAGTACTTC.

CDR3 protein: CASTSSGNTIYF. CDR3 bases: TGTGCCAGCACCAGCTCTGGAAACACCATATATTTT. This chain links TRBV9 with TRBJ1-3; D remains unclear. CDR3 length: 12 amino acids. The V gene's germline CDR1 is SGDLS and CDR2 YYNGEE. Trimming removed 6 bases from V and 0 bases from J, with 4 bases in between.

This sequence joins TRBV3-1 and TRBJ2-7; the D call may be TRBD1 or TRBD2 (5 bases each). The V end was cut by 4 bases, the J end by 2 bases, with 12 bases between. This CDR3 region has 14 residues. Germline CDR1 reads LGHDT; CDR2 reads YNNKEL (reference sequence). DNA of the CDR3: TGTGCCAGCAGCCCCCGGGACGGAGCCTACGAGCAGTACGTC. Encoded protein: CASSPRDGAYEQYV.

V and J are TRBV20-1 and TRBJ1-5; TRBD1 aligns across 7 bases. Trimming took 7 bases from V and 5 from J; bases not matched to a gene: 8. The CDR3 sequence is 13 residues long. Germline values: CDR1 DFQATT, CDR2 SNEGSKA (reference sequence). Written as DNA, the CDR3 is TGCAGTGTTACAGACAGGGCCCATCAGCCCCAGCATTTT. It specifies CSVTDRAHQPQHF.

V and J are TRBV20-1 and TRBJ2-5; D might be TRBD2 (7 bases). The CDR3 loop spans 13 amino acids. CDR1 and CDR2 (germline): DFQATT, SNEGSKA (reference sequence). V was shortened by 5 bases and J by 5 bases, with 15 bases between the two germline ends. The CDR3: CSAASGGRETQYF. CDR3 in DNA: TGCAGTGCTGCCTCGGGGGGCCGGGAGACCCAGTACTTC.

The chain recombines TRBV7-8 with TRBJ2-3; 8 bases are shared with TRBD2. The CDR3 is 16 residues long. J lost 2 bases, V lost 5 bases, and 9 bases had no gene match. The V gene's germline CDR1 is SGHVS and CDR2 FQNEAQ. The CDR3 spells CASSVGLAGNTDTQYF. The DNA for the CDR3 is TGTGCCAGCAGCGTAGGACTAGCAGGGAACACAGATACGCAGTATTTT.

The chain links TRBV6-5 to TRBJ2-3; no clear D. V dropped 5 bases and J dropped 5 bases, with 8 bases sitting between them. CDR3 length: 12 amino acids. Germline-derived CDR1 and CDR2 are MNHEY and SVGAGI. CDR3 sequence: CASSRRGDTQYF. For the CDR3, the DNA is TGTGCCAGCAGTCGACGCGGAGATACGCAGTATTTT.

The chain couples TRBV12-3 or TRBV12-4 to TRBJ1-1, with D maybe TRBD1 (5 bases). CDR3 length: 14 amino acids. V lost 5 bases and J 3 bases, leaving 13 bases between the germline ends. The DNA of the CDR3 is TGTGCCAGCAGTCCCTATTTGGGGGACACTGAAGCTTTCTTT. Amino acids: CASSPYLGDTEAFF.

This clonotype is a singleton in its sample. The CDR3 DNA reads as TGTGCCAGCAGCCTACAAACCCGTGGACAGGGGATGGACGAGCAGTACTTC. Its translation: CASSLQTRGQGMDEQYF. The rearrangement uses TRBV7-2 and TRBJ2-7; 9 bases are shared with TRBD1. CDR1 is SGHTA and CDR2 is FQGNSA in the germline V gene. V dropped 5 bases and J dropped 5; count of bases not matched to a gene: 16. This CDR3 is 17 amino acids long.